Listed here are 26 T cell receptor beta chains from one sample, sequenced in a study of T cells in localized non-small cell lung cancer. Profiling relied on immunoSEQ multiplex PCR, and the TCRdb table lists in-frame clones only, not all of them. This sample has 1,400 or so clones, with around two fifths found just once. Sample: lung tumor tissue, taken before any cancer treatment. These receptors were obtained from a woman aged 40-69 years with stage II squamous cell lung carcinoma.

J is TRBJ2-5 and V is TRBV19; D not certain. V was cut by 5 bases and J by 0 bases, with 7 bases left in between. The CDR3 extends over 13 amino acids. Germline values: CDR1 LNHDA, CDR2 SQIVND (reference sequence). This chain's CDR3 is CASSARYQETQYF. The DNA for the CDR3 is TGTGCCAGTAGTGCCAGGTACCAAGAGACCCAGTACTTC.

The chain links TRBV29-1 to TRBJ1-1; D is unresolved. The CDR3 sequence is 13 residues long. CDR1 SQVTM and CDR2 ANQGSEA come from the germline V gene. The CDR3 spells CGGRTASNTEAFF. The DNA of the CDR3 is TGCGGAGGAAGGACGGCATCGAACACTGAAGCTTTCTTT.

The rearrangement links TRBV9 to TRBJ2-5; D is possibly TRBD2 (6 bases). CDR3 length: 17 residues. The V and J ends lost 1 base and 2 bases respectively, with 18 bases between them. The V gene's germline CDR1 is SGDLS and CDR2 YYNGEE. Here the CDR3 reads CASSVFGLGGPQETQYF. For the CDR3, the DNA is TGTGCCAGCAGCGTATTTGGTCTCGGGGGTCCACAAGAGACCCAGTACTTC. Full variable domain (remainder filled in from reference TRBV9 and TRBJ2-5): DSGVTQTPKHLITATGQRVTLRCSPRSGDLSVYWYQQSLDQGLQFLIQYYNGEERAKGNILERFSAQQFPDLHSELNLSSLELGDSALYFCASSVFGLGGPQETQYFGPGTRLLVL.

The CDR3 DNA is TGTGCCAGTAGGCCGACCGGGATTCCCTATGGCTACACCTTC. Protein: CASRPTGIPYGYTF. J is TRBJ1-2 and V is TRBV19; D uncertain. Germline loops: CDR1 LNHDA, CDR2 SQIVND (reference sequence). The CDR3 spans 14 residues. Trimming removed 6 bases from V and 4 bases from J, with 15 bases in between.

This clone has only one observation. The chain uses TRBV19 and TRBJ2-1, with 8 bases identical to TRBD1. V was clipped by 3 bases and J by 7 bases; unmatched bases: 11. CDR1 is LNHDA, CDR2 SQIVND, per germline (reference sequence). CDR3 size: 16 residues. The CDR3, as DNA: TGTGCCAGTAGTATGCCCCAGGGGGCGGCTAGGAATGAGCAGTTCTTC. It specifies CASSMPQGAARNEQFF.

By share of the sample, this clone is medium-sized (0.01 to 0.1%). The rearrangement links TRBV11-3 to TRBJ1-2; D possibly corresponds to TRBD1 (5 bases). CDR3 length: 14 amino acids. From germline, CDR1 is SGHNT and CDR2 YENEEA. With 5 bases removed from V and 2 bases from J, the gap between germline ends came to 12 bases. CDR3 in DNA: TGTGCCAGCAGCCCCCCCTGGGGCAACTATGGCTACACCTTC. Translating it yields CASSPPWGNYGYTF.

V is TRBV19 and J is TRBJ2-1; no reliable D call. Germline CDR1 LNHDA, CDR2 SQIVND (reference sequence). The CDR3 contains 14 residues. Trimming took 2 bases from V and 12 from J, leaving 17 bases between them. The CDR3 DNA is TGTGCCAGTAGTATAAAGTCCCACCGCTTAGGGCAGTTCTTC. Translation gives CASSIKSHRLGQFF.

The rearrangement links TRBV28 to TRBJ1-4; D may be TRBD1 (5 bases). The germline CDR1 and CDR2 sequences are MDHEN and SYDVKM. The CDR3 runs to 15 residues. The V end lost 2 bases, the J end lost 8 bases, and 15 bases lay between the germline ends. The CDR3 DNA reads TGTGCCAGCAGTTTAGGGGGTCAGGCAGGAGAAAAACTGTTTTTT. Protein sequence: CASSLGGQAGEKLFF.

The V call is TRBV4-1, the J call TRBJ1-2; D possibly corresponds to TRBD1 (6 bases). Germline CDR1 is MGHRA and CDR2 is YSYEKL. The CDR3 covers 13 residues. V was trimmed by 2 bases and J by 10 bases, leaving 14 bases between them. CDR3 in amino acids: CASSQLGQPDYTF. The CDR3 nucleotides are TGCGCCAGCAGCCAACTCGGACAGCCGGACTACACCTTC.

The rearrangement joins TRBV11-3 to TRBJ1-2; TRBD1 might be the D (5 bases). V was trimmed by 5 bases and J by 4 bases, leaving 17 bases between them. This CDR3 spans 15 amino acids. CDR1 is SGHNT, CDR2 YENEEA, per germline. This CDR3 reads CASSVRTHDSYGYTF. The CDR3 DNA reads TGTGCCAGCAGCGTCCGGACACACGACTCCTATGGCTACACCTTC.

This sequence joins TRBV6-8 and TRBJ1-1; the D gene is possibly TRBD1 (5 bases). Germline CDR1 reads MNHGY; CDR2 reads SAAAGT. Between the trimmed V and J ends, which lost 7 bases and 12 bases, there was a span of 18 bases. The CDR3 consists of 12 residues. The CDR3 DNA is TGTGCCAGCACCTGGGACGAGGAAGGGACTTTCTTT. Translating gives CASTWDEEGTFF.

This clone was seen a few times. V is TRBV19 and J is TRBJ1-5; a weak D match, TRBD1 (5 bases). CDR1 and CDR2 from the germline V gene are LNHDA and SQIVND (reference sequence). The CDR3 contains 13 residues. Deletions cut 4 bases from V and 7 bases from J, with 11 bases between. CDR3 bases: TGTGCCAGTAGTAGGGGGTGGGGCCAGCCCCAGCATTTT. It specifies CASSRGWGQPQHF.

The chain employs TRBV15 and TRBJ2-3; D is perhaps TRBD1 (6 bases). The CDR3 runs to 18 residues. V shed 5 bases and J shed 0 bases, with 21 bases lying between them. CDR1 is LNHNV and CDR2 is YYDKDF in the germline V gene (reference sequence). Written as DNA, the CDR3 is TGTGCCACCAGCCCCCCCCCGGGGACAACTCCTAGCACAGATACGCAGTATTTT. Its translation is CATSPPPGTTPSTDTQYF. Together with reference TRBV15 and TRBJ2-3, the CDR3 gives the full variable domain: DAMVIQNPRYQVTQFGKPVTLSCSQTLNHNVMYWYQQKSSQAPKLLFHYYDKDFNNEADTPDNFQSRRPNTSFCFLDIRSPGLGDTAMYLCATSPPPGTTPSTDTQYFGPGTRLTVL.

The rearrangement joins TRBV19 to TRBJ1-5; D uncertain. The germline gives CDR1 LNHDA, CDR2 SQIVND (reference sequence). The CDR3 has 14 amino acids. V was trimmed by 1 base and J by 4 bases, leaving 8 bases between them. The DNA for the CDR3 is TGTGCCAGTAGTATAGCTCAAGGAAATCAGCCCCAGCATTTT. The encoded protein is CASSIAQGNQPQHF.

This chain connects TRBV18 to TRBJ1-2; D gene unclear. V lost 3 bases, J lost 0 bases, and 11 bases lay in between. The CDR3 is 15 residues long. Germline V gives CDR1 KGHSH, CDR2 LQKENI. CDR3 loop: CASSPGGNTNYGYTF. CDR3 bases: TGTGCCAGCTCACCTGGTGGTAACACTAACTATGGCTACACCTTC.

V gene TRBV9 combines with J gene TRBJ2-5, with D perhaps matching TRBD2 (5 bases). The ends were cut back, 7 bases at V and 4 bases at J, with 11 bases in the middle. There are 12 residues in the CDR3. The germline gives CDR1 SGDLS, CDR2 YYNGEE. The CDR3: CASARGAETQYF. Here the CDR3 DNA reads TGTGCCAGCGCCCGGGGAGCAGAGACCCAGTACTTC.

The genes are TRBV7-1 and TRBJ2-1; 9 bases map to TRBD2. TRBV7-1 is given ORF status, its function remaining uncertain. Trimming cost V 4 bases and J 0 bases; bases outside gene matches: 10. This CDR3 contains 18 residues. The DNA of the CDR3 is TGTGCCAGCAGCTTAGCGCTTAGCGGGGGAAGCTCCTACAATGAGCAGTTCTTC. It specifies CASSLALSGGSSYNEQFF.

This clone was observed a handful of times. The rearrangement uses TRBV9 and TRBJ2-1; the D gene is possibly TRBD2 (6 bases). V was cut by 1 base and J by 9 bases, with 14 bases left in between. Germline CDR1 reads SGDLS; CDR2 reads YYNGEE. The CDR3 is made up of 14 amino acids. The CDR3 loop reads CASSVTTTSVEQFF. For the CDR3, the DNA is TGTGCCAGCAGCGTAACGACGACTAGTGTTGAGCAGTTCTTC.

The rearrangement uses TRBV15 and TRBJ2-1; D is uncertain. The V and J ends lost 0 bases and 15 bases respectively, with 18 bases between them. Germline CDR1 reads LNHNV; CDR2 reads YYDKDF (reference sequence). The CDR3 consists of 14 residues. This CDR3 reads CATSRERLDDTRFF. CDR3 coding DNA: TGTGCCACCAGCAGAGAGAGACTGGACGATACCAGGTTCTTC.

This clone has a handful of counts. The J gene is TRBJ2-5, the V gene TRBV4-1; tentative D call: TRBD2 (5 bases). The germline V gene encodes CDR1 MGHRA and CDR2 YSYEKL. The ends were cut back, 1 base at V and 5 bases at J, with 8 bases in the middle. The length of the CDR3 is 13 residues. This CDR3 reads CASSQGRWETQYF. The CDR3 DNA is TGCGCCAGCAGCCAAGGGAGGTGGGAGACCCAGTACTTC.

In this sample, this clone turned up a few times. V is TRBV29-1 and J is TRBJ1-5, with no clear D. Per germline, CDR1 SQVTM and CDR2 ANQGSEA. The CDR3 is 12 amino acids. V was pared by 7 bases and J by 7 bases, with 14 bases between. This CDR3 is CSAANPMQPQHF. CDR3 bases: TGCAGCGCCGCGAACCCCATGCAGCCCCAGCATTTT. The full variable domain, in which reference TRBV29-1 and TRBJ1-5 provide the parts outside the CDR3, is SAVISQKPSRDICQRGTSLTIQCQVDSQVTMMFWYRQQPGQSLTLIATANQGSEATYESGFVIDKFPISRPNLTFSTLTVSNMSPEDSSIYLCSAANPMQPQHFGDGTRLSIL.

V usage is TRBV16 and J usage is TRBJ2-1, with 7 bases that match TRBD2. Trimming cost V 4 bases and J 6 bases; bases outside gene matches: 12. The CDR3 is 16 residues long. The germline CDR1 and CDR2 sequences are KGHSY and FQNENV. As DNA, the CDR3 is TGTGCCAGCAGCCCCCCAGGACTAGGGAAGGGCAATGAGCAGTTCTTC. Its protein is CASSPPGLGKGNEQFF.

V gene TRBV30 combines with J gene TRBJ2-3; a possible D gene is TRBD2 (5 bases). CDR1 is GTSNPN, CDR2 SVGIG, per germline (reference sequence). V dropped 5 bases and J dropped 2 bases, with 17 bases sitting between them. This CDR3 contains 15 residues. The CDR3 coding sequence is TGTGCCTGGTCACGGGGAAGGGTACCCACAGATACGCAGTATTTT. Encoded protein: CAWSRGRVPTDTQYF.

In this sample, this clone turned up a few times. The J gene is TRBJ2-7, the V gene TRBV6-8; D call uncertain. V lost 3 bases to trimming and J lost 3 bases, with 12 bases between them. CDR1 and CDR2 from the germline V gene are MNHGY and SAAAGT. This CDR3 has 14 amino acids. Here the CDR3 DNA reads TGTGCCAGCAGTTATGTCTATGGGTACTACGAGCAGTACTTC. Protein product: CASSYVYGYYEQYF.

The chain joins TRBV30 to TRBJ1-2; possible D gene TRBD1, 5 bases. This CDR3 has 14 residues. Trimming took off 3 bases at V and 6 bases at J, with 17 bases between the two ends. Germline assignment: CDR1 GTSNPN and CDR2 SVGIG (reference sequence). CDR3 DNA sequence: TGTGCCTGGAGGCCCGGGAGGGGACGCGATGGCTACACCTTC. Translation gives CAWRPGRGRDGYTF. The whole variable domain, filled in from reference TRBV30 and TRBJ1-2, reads SQTIHQWPATLVQPVGSPLSLECTVEGTSNPNLYWYRQAAGRGLQLLFYSVGIGQISSEVPQNLSASRPQDRQFILSSKKLLLSDSGFYLCAWRPGRGRDGYTFGSGTRLTVV.

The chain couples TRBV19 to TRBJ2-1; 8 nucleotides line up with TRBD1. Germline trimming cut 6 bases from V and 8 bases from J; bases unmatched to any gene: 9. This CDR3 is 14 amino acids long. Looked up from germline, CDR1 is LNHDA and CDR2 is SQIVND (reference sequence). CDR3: CASRSGTGMDEQFF. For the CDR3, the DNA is TGTGCCAGTAGATCGGGGACAGGTATGGATGAGCAGTTCTTC.